Each of the 30 T cell receptor beta chains below was sequenced from the same sample in a study of vaccination effects on CD4 cells after COVID-19 (dated by TCRdb to 2022 to 2024). These TCRs are of unknown antigen specificity. The ViraFEST assay stimulated PBMC with viral peptide pools and then used TCR sequencing to identify antigen-specific CD4+ T cell clonotypes by expansion. After 10 days of culture, CD4+ T cells were isolated with the EasySep CD4+ T cell isolation kit. Two doses of either the BNT162b2 or the mRNA-1273 mRNA SARS-CoV-2 vaccine were administered to participants. Receptor libraries were prepared by the immunoSEQ multiplex PCR assay. The source is immuneACCESS, and TCRdb retained only in-frame sequences with V and J called. Part of the clones is not carried over; for the studies checked, unresolved V genes explain less than half of this, and the remainder is unexplained. For this sample the table gives roughly 68,000 clones, of which around 69% were detected only once. The ten largest make up roughly 1.6% of the sample.

Here the sequenced sample was CD4+ T cells from PBMCs cultured with HCoV-229E spike peptides, taken after COVID-19 vaccination. The cell subset or site label on this specimen signifies: HCoV-229E spike overlapping peptide pool stimulation. The receptors originated from a human donor who received a COVID-19 vaccine.

The chain recombines TRBV12-5 with TRBJ2-2; D remains unclear. The CDR3 runs to 16 residues. Trimming pared 0 bases from V and 4 bases from J, leaving 12 bases between. CDR1 is LGHNT, CDR2 FRNRAP, per germline. In nucleotides, the CDR3 is TGTGCTAGTGGTTTGGTATTAGGTAGCTTCACCGGGGAGCTGTTTTTT. Protein: CASGLVLGSFTGELFF.

This clone was counted a few times. V gene TRBV7-8 combines with J gene TRBJ2-3; 11 bases line up with TRBD2. The CDR3 is 14 amino acids. Trimming removed 3 bases from V and 5 bases from J; junction bases left unmatched: 1. The germline V gene encodes CDR1 SGHVS and CDR2 FQNEAQ. This CDR3 reads CASSLGTSGDTQYF. For the CDR3, the DNA is TGTGCCAGCAGCTTGGGGACTAGCGGAGATACGCAGTATTTT. Using reference TRBV7-8 and TRBJ2-3 for the parts outside the CDR3, the full variable domain is GAGVSQSPRYKVAKRGQDVALRCDPISGHVSLFWYQQALGQGPEFLTYFQNEAQLDKSGLPSDRFFAERPEGSVSTLKIQRTQQEDSAVYLCASSLGTSGDTQYFGPGTRLTVL.

The V and J genes are TRBV6-5 and TRBJ1-6; TRBD1 matches at 9 bases. V was clipped by 8 bases and J by 8 bases; unmatched bases: 10. This CDR3 is 15 amino acids long. CDR1 and CDR2 from the germline V gene are MNHEY and SVGAGI. CDR3 sequence reads: CASARDRDQDSPLHF. The CDR3 DNA follows: TGTGCCAGCGCCCGGGACAGGGACCAAGATTCACCCCTCCACTTT.

This clone was observed a single time. This chain links TRBV7-2 with TRBJ2-7; D gene ambiguous. Germline V gene data show CDR1 as SGHTA and CDR2 as FQGNSA. Trimming left V 0 bases short and J 3 bases short, with 6 bases between. The CDR3 contains 13 residues. This CDR3 reads CASSLAPGYEQYV. CDR3 DNA: TGTGCCAGCAGCTTAGCGCCGGGCTACGAGCAGTACGTC.

The chain links TRBV29-1 to TRBJ2-5; D tentatively reads TRBD1 or TRBD2 (6 bases each). Looked up from germline, CDR1 is SQVTM and CDR2 is ANQGSEA. With 8 bases removed from V and 4 bases from J, the gap between germline ends came to 17 bases. The CDR3 extends over 13 amino acids. For the CDR3, the DNA is TGCAGCCTAAAAAGGGGGGTACGAGAGACCCAGTACTTC. Amino acid sequence: CSLKRGVRETQYF.

The chain is built from TRBV21-1 and TRBJ1-4; the table's D call, TRBD1, was not checked against the DNA. TRBV21-1 has pseudogene status. This CDR3 region has 17 residues. CDR3 coding DNA: TGTGCCAGCAGCAAGTGCCTCAAAGGGGCAACTAATGAAAAACTGTTTTTT. Its translation is CASSKCLKGATNEKLFF.

The chain couples TRBV30 to TRBJ2-6; TRBD1 or TRBD2 may be the D gene (5 bases each). The CDR3 consists of 15 residues. Germline CDR1 reads GTSNPN; CDR2 reads SVGIG (reference sequence). V lost 0 bases and J 1 base, leaving 7 bases between the germline ends. This CDR3 is CAWSVWGSGANVLTF. The DNA for the CDR3 is TGTGCCTGGAGTGTATGGGGGTCTGGGGCCAACGTCCTGACTTTC.

In its sample, this clone was seen once. The chain recombines TRBV18 with TRBJ1-1, with D uncertain. Trimming took off 6 bases at V and 3 bases at J, with 5 bases between the two ends. CDR1 and CDR2 (germline): KGHSH, LQKENI. The CDR3 loop spans 11 amino acids. As DNA, the CDR3 is TGTGCCAGCTCGTCCTACACTGAAGCTTTCTTT. It translates to CASSSYTEAFF.

J is TRBJ2-7 and V is TRBV6-5, with 8 bases identical to TRBD1. The CDR3 is made up of 13 amino acids. Trimming removed 10 bases from V and 3 bases from J; junction bases left unmatched: 8. Germline values: CDR1 MNHEY, CDR2 SVGAGI. The CDR3 region is CATRGQGSYEQYV. The CDR3 DNA is TGTGCCACAAGAGGACAGGGAAGCTACGAGCAGTACGTC.

The V call is TRBV6-5, the J call TRBJ2-2; 7 bases align to TRBD2. CDR1 is MNHEY and CDR2 is SVGAGI in the germline V gene. V was clipped by 7 bases and J by 5 bases; unmatched bases: 4. The CDR3 runs 13 residues. Written as DNA, the CDR3 is TGTGCCAGCATCCCTAGCGGAACCGGGGAGCTGTTTTTT. The encoded protein is CASIPSGTGELFF.

The chain is built from TRBV11-2 and TRBJ2-2, with 8 bases that match TRBD2. This CDR3 comprises 17 residues. The V and J ends lost 5 bases and 4 bases, in that order; junction bases with no gene match: 12. CDR1 SGHAT and CDR2 FQNNGV come from the germline V gene. CDR3 protein: CASSPGYRGGPTGELFF. Written as DNA, the CDR3 is TGTGCCAGCAGCCCGGGCTATCGCGGGGGGCCCACCGGGGAGCTGTTTTTT.

The genes are TRBV6-5 and TRBJ1-1; tentative D call: TRBD1 (5 bases). Germline V lookup: CDR1 MNHEY, CDR2 SVGAGI. V was shortened by 7 bases and J by 6 bases, with 18 bases between the two germline ends. This CDR3 region has 14 residues. The CDR3 sequence: CASKPGGVSAEAFF. CDR3 nucleotide sequence: TGTGCCAGCAAACCCGGGGGAGTTAGCGCTGAAGCTTTCTTT.

J is TRBJ1-5 and V is TRBV3-1 (or the pseudogene TRBV3-2); TRBD1 is a possible D gene (6 bases). The V end was cut by 0 bases, the J end by 4 bases, with 13 bases between. The CDR3 runs 16 residues. Germline values: CDR1 LGHDT, CDR2 YNNKEL (reference sequence). The CDR3 DNA reads TGTGCCAGCAGCCAAGATTTTGGACAGATAAATCAGCCCCAGCATTTT. Residues: CASSQDFGQINQPQHF.

The V call is TRBV29-1, the J call TRBJ1-1; 7 bases are a match to TRBD1. V lost 5 bases and J lost 2; bases outside the gene matches: 5. In germline, CDR1 is SQVTM, CDR2 ANQGSEA. The CDR3 totals 13 residues. Here the CDR3 DNA reads TGCAGCGTTACAGGGGAGACAAACACTGAAGCTTTCTTT. This translates into CSVTGETNTEAFF.

The rearrangement links TRBV29-1 to TRBJ2-1, with TRBD2 matching over 13 bases. CDR1 and CDR2 from the germline V gene are SQVTM and ANQGSEA. V lost 7 bases to trimming and J lost 0 bases; unmatched junction nucleotides: 6. The CDR3 runs to 16 residues. The CDR3: CSARTSGGSSYNEQFF. The DNA for the CDR3 is TGCAGCGCCAGGACTAGCGGGGGCAGCTCCTACAATGAGCAGTTCTTC.

This clone has a single count. This chain uses TRBV5-1 with TRBJ2-1; 7 bases agree with TRBD1. The CDR3 is 16 amino acids. Losses at the gene ends were 4 bases for V and 0 bases for J; bases not matched to a gene: 7. The germline V gene encodes CDR1 SGHRS and CDR2 YFSETQ. CDR3 sequence: CASSPGGGSSYNEQFF. The CDR3 DNA sequence: TGCGCCAGCAGCCCAGGGGGTGGGAGCTCCTACAATGAGCAGTTCTTC.

The CDR3 loop reads CASSSSGALAKNIQYF. The CDR3 nucleotides are TGTGCCAGCAGTTCCTCCGGGGCCTTAGCCAAAAACATTCAGTACTTC. The chain has TRBV28 and TRBJ2-4; D is perhaps TRBD1 or TRBD2 (5 bases each). The CDR3 extends over 16 amino acids. Trimming stripped 4 bases from V and 0 bases from J, with 13 bases between. Germline lookup yields CDR1 MDHEN and CDR2 SYDVKM.

This clone was detected only a few times. CDR3 sequence: CASSQDRSGPWAFF. CDR3 sequence (DNA): TGTGCCAGCAGCCAAGATAGGTCAGGTCCATGGGCTTTCTTT. The chain combines TRBV3-1 (or the pseudogene TRBV3-2) with TRBJ1-1; the D is unclear. Between the trimmed V and J ends, which lost 0 bases and 11 bases, there was a span of 16 bases. This CDR3 is built from 14 residues. Looked up from germline, CDR1 is LGHDT and CDR2 is YNNKEL (reference sequence).

The chain carries TRBV28 and TRBJ1-1; D unclear. The CDR3 totals 16 residues. Germline values: CDR1 MDHEN, CDR2 SYDVKM. V lost 2 bases and J lost 5, with 18 bases in between. CDR3 amino acids: CASSLNPPVGPTEAFF. The CDR3 DNA sequence: TGTGCCAGCAGTTTAAACCCCCCCGTAGGTCCGACTGAAGCTTTCTTT.

This clone has more than one count but fewer than ten. The V gene is TRBV2, the J gene TRBJ1-5, with D possibly being TRBD1 (6 bases). Germline V CDR1 and CDR2: SNHLY, FYNNEI. V lost 7 bases to trimming and J lost 1 base, with 11 bases between them. The CDR3 has 14 amino acids. Here the CDR3 DNA reads TGTGCCAGCACCTTACAGGGAAGCAATCAGCCCCAGCATTTT. The encoded protein is CASTLQGSNQPQHF.

This chain uses TRBV5-4 with TRBJ1-4; 10 nucleotides agree with TRBD1. Germline V gene data show CDR1 as SGHNT and CDR2 as YYREEE (reference sequence). With 3 bases clipped from V and 2 bases from J, the junction kept 7 bases outside the gene matches. The CDR3 totals 17 residues. CDR3 coding DNA: TGTGCCAGCAGCTATGGGGCGGGACAGGGGACTAATGAAAAACTGTTTTTT. This codes for CASSYGAGQGTNEKLFF.

The V call is TRBV5-1, the J call TRBJ2-5; 9 bases agree with TRBD2. Trimming at V came to 5 bases and at J to 5 bases, leaving 13 bases not matched to a gene. From germline, CDR1 is SGHRS and CDR2 YFSETQ. The CDR3 consists of 16 residues. CDR3 nucleotide sequence: TGCGCCAGCAGTCAAGCCGGGACTAGCAAGGTGGAGACCCAGTACTTC. It codes for CASSQAGTSKVETQYF.

J is TRBJ2-5 and V is TRBV6-2 or TRBV6-3; D not certain. The CDR3 totals 12 residues. Germline loops: CDR1 MNHEY, CDR2 SVGEGT. Trimming pared 4 bases from V and 4 bases from J, leaving 7 bases between. The CDR3 DNA is TGTGCCAGCAGTTTGTATCCAGAGACCCAGTACTTC. Its translation is CASSLYPETQYF.

This sequence joins TRBV10-1 and TRBJ2-7, with 10 bases lining up with TRBD1. The CDR3 contains 18 residues. The V gene's germline CDR1 is WNHNN and CDR2 SYGVQD (reference sequence). V trimming: 2 bases; J trimming: 4 bases; junction bases outside the gene matches: 14. This CDR3 reads CASSENRPRDRGQYEQYV. The DNA of the CDR3 is TGCGCCAGCAGTGAGAATAGGCCCCGAGACAGGGGGCAATACGAGCAGTACGTC.

The chain joins TRBV4-1 to TRBJ1-2; D is ambiguous. V shed 0 bases and J shed 3 bases, with 11 bases lying between them. Germline V gene lookup returns CDR1 MGHRA and CDR2 YSYEKL. There are 15 residues in the CDR3. The DNA of the CDR3 is TGCGCCAGCAGCCAAGATAGTTCGGGATACTATGGCTACACCTTC. It codes for CASSQDSSGYYGYTF.

The rearrangement joins TRBV6-5 to TRBJ2-4; possibly TRBD1 or TRBD2 for D (5 bases each). Germline V gene data show CDR1 as MNHEY and CDR2 as SVGAGI. The V end lost 11 bases, the J end lost 8 bases, and 22 bases lay between the germline ends. The CDR3 contains 14 residues. CDR3 DNA sequence: TGTGCCTCCCGGGACCCCGCCTTTTCAGACATTCAGTACTTC. Translating gives CASRDPAFSDIQYF.

This clone was recorded a few times. The rearrangement joins TRBV7-3 to TRBJ2-2; tentatively, D is TRBD1 (6 bases). The CDR3 runs to 16 residues. Germline V gene data show CDR1 as SGHTA and CDR2 as FQGTGA. V was clipped by 4 bases and J by 0 bases, with 12 bases between them. CDR3 sequence reads: CASSSRQAPNTGELFF. CDR3 DNA sequence: TGTGCCAGCAGCTCCCGACAGGCCCCGAACACCGGGGAGCTGTTTTTT.

The V gene is TRBV6-2 or TRBV6-3, the J gene TRBJ2-5; D remains ambiguous. Deletions cut 6 bases from V and 8 bases from J, with 13 bases between. Germline V CDR1 and CDR2: MNHEY, SVGEGT. The CDR3 covers 12 residues. The CDR3 DNA sequence: TGTGCCAGCAGCGATGCCCTGGCCACCCAGTACTTC. Residues: CASSDALATQYF.

The chain joins TRBV7-8 to TRBJ2-7; D not certain. CDR3 length equals 14 residues. Germline CDR1 SGHVS, CDR2 FQNEAQ. Trimming took 3 bases from V and 3 from J, leaving 12 bases between them. Here the CDR3 reads CASSFSPVGYEQYV. The CDR3 DNA reads as TGTGCCAGCAGCTTTTCACCGGTGGGCTACGAGCAGTACGTC.

The V and J genes are TRBV5-8 and TRBJ1-5; D ambiguous. The V end was cut by 1 base, the J end by 7 bases, with 6 bases between. There are 12 residues in the CDR3. From germline, CDR1 is SGHTS and CDR2 YDEGEE. The CDR3 loop reads CASSLLAQPQHF. The CDR3 coding sequence is TGTGCCAGCAGCTTGTTGGCACAGCCCCAGCATTTT.